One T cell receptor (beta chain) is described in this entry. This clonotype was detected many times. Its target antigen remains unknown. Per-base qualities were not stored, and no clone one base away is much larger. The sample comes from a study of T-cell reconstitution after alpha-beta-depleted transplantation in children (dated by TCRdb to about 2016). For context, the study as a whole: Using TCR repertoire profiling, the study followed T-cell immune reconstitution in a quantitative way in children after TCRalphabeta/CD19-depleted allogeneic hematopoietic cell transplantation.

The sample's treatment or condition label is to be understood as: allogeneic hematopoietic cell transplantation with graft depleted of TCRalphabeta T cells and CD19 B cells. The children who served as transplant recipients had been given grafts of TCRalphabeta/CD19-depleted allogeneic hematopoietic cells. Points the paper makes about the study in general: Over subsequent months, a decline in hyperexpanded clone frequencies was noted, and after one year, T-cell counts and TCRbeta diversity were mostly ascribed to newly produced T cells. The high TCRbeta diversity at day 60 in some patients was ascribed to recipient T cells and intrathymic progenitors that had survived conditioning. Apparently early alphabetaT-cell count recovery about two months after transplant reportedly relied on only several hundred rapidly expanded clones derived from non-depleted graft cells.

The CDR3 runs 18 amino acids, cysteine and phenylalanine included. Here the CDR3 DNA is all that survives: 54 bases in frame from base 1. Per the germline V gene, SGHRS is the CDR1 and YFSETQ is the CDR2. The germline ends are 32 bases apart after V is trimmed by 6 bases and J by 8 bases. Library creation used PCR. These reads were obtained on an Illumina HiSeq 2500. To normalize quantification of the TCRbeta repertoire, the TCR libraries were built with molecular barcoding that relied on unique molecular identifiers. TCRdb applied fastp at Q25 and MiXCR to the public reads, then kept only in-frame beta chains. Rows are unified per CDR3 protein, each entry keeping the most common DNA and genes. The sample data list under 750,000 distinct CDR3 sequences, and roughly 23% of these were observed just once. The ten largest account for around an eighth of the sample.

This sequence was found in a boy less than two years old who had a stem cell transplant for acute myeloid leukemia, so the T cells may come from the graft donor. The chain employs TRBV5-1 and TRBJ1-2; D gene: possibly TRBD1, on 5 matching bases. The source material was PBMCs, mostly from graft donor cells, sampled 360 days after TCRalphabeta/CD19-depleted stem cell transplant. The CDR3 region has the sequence CASTSRSFQGRLSPGYTF. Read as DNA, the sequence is TGCGCCAGCACGAGTCGGAGCTTCCAGGGTAGACTATCGCCAGGCTACACCTTC.